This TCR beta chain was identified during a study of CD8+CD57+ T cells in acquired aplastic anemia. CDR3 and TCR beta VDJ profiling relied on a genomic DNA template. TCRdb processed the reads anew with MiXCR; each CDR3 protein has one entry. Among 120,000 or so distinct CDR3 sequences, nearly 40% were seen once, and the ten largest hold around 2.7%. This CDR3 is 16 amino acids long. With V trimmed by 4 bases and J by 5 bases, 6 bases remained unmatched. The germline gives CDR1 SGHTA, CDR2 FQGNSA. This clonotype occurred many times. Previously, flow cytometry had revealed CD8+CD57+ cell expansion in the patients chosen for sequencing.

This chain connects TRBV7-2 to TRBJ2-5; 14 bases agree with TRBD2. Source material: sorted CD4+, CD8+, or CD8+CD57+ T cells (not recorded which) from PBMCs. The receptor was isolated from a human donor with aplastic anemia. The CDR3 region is CASSSPGLAGVETQYF. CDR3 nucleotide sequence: TGTGCCAGCAGCTCCCCGGGACTAGCGGGGGTGGAGACCCAGTACTTC.